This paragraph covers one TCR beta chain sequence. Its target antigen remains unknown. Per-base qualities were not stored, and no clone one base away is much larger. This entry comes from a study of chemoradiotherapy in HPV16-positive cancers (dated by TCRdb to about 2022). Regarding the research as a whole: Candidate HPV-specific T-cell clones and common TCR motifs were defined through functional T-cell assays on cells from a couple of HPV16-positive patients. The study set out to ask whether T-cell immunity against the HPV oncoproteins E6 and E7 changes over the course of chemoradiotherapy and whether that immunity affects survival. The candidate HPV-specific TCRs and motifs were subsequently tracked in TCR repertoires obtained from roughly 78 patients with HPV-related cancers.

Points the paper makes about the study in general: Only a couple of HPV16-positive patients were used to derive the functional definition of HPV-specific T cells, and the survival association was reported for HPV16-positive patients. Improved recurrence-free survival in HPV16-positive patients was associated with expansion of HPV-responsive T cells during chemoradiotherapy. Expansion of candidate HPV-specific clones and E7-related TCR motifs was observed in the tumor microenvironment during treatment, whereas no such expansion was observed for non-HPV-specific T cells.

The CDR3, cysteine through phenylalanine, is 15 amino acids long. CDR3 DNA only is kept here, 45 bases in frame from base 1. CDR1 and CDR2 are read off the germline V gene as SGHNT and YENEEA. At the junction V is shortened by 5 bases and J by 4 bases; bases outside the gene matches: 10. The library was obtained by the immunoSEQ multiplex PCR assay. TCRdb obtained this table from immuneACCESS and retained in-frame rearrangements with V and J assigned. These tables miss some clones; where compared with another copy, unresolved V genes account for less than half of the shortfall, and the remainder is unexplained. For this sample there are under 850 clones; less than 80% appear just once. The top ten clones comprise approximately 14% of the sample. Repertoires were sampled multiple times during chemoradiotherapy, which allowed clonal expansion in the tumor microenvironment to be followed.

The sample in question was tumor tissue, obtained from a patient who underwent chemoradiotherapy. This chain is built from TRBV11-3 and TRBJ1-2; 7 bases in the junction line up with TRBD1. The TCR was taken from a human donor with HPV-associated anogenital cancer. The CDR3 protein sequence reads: CASSPGRQGIYGYTF. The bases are TGTGCCAGCAGCCCAGGGAGACAGGGCATCTATGGCTACACCTTC.